This passage covers 3 T cell receptor beta chains from one sample sequenced in a study of vaccination and CD4 T cells after COVID-19. Researchers used the Oncomine TCR Beta short-read assay to sequence DNA from cultured CD4+ T cells. TCRdb re-called the PCR reads through MiXCR, storing one row per CDR3 protein. The table has 8,700 or so distinct CDR3 sequences, roughly two thirds seen once. No cognate antigen is known for these TCRs. Stated treatment: roughly 10-day PBMC culture with coronavirus spike peptide pools or control peptides (ViraFEST assay). This specimen consisted of CD4+ T cells from blood, cultured in vitro, obtained before SARS-CoV-2 vaccination. These TCRs come from a human donor who had recovered from COVID-19.

The gene calls are TRBV29-1 and TRBJ1-1, with D perhaps matching TRBD1 (6 bases). CDR1 SQVTM and CDR2 ANQGSEA come from the germline V gene. Trimming left V 3 bases short and J 5 bases short, with 13 bases between. The CDR3 totals 13 residues. CDR3 region: CSVDEGGRTEAFF. The DNA for the CDR3 is TGCAGCGTTGATGAGGGGGGGCGGACTGAAGCTTTCTTT.

The rearrangement links TRBV12-3 or TRBV12-4 to TRBJ2-3; D possibly corresponds to TRBD2 (6 bases). This CDR3 region has 15 residues. V lost 2 bases and J lost 2, with 11 bases in between. Written as DNA, the CDR3 is TGTGCCAGCAGTTTAACGGGAGCGAACACAGATACGCAGTATTTT. Its translation is CASSLTGANTDTQYF.

The rearrangement joins TRBV2 to TRBJ1-6; no clear D gene. Trimming shortened V by 2 bases and J by 7 bases, and 6 bases separated the two germline ends. The CDR3 contains 13 residues. Germline V lookup: CDR1 SNHLY, CDR2 FYNNEI. In DNA form, the CDR3 reads TGTGCCAGCAGTGAACAGTCAAATTCACCCCTCCACTTT. It specifies CASSEQSNSPLHF.